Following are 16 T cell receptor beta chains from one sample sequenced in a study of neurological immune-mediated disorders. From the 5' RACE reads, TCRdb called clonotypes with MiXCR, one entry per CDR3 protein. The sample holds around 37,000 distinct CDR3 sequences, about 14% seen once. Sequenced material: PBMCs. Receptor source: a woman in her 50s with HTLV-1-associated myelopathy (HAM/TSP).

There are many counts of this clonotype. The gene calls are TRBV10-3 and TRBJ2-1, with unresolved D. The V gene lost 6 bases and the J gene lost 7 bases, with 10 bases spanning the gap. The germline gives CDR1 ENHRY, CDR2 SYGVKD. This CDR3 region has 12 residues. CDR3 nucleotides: TGTGCCATCAGAGGAGAGGCGAATGAGCAGTTCTTC. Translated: CAIRGEANEQFF.

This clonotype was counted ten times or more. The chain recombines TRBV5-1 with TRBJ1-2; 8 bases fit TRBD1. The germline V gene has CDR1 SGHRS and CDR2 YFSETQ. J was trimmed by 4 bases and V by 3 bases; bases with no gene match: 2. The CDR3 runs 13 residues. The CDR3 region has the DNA TGCGCCAGCAGCTACGACAGGGGCTATGGCTACACCTTC. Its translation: CASSYDRGYGYTF.

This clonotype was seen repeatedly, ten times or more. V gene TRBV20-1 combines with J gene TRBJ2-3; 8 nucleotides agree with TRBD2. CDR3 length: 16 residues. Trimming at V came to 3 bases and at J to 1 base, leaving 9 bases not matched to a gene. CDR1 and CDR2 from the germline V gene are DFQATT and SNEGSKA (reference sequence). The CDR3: CSASLPGTRGTDTQYF. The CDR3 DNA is TGCAGTGCTAGCCTACCCGGGACTAGGGGCACAGATACGCAGTATTTT.

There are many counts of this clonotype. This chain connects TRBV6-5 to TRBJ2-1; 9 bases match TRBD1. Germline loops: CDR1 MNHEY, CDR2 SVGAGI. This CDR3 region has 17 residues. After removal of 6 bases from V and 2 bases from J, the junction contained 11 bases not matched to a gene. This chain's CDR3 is CASSLHRDRVAYNEQFF. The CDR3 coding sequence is TGTGCCAGCAGCTTGCACCGGGACAGGGTGGCCTACAATGAGCAGTTCTTC.

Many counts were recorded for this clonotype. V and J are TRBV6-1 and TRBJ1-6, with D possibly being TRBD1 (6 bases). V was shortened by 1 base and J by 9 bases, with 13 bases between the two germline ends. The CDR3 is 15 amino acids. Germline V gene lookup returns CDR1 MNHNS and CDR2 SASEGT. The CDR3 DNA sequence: TGTGCCAGCAGTGAAGTGTACAGGGACGGTTCACCCCTCCACTTT. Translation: CASSEVYRDGSPLHF.

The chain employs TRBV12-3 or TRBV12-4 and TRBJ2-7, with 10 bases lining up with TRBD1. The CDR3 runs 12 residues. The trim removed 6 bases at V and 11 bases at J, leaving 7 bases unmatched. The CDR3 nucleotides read TGTGCCAGCAGCGCGGACAGGGGGTACGAGTACTTC. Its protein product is CASSADRGYEYF.

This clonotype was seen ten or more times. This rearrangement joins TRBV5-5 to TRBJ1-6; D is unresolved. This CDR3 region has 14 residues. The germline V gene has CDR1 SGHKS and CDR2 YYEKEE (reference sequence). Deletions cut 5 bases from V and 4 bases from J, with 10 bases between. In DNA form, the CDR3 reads TGTGCCAGCAGTACTAGGCATTATAATTCACCCCTCCACTTT. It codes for CASSTRHYNSPLHF.

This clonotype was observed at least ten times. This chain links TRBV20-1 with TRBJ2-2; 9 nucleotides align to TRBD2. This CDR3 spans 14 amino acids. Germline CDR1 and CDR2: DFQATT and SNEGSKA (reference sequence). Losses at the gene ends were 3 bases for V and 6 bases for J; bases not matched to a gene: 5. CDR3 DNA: TGCAGTGCTAGCCTAGCGGGATACGCCGGGGAGCTGTTTTTT. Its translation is CSASLAGYAGELFF.

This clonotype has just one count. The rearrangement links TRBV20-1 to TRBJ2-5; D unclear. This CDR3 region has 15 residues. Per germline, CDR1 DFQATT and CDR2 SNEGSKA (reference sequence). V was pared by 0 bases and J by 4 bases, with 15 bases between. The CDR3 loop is CSARDGRSSGETQYF. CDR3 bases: TGCAGTGCTAGAGATGGCAGGTCGTCCGGAGAGACCCAGTACTTC.

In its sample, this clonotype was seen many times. The CDR3, as DNA: TGTGCCAGCAGACCGATAGCGGGGGGCCCGAGCTCCTACAATGAGCAGTTCTTC. It is translated as CASRPIAGGPSSYNEQFF. This sequence joins TRBV12-3 or TRBV12-4 and TRBJ2-1; 10 positions match TRBD2. Trimming took 6 bases from V and 0 from J; bases not matched to a gene: 11. The CDR3 runs to 18 residues.

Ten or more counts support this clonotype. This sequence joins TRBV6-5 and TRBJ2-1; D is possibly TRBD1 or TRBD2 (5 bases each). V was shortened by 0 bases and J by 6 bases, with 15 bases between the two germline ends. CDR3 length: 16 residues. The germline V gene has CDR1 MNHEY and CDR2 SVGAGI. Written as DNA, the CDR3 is TGTGCCAGCAGTTACTCGCGAAGGGGCGCGGGCAATGAGCAGTTCTTC. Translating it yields CASSYSRRGAGNEQFF.

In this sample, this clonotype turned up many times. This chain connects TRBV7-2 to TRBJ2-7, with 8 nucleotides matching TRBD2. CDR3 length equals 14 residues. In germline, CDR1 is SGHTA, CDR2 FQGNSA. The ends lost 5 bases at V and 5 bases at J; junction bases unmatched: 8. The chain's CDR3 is CASSLPGGAHEQYF. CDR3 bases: TGTGCCAGCAGCCTCCCGGGGGGGGCCCACGAGCAGTACTTC.

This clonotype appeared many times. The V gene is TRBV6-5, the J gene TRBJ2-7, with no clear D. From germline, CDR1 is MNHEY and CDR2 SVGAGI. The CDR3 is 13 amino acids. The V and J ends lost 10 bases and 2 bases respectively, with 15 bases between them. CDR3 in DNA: TGTGCCACCCTCCCGCACTCCACCTACGAGCAGTACTTC. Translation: CATLPHSTYEQYF.

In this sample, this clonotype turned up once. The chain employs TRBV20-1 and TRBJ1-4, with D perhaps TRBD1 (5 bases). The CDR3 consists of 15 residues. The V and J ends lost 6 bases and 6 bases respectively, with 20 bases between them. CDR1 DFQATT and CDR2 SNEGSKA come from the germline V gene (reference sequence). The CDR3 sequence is CSATEVGTRDEKLFF. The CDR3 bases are TGCAGTGCGACCGAGGTGGGAACCAGGGATGAAAAACTGTTTTTT.

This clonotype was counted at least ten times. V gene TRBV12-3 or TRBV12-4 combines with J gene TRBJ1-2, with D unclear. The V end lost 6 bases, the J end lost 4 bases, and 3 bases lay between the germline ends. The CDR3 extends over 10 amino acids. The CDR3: CASRGYGYTF. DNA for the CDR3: TGTGCCAGCAGAGGCTATGGCTACACCTTC.

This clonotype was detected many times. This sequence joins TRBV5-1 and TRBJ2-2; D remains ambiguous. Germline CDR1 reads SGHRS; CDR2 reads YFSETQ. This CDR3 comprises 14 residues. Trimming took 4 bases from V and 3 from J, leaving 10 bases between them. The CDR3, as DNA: TGCGCCAGCAGCCTTGGTCTAGACACCGGGGAGCTGTTTTTT. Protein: CASSLGLDTGELFF.